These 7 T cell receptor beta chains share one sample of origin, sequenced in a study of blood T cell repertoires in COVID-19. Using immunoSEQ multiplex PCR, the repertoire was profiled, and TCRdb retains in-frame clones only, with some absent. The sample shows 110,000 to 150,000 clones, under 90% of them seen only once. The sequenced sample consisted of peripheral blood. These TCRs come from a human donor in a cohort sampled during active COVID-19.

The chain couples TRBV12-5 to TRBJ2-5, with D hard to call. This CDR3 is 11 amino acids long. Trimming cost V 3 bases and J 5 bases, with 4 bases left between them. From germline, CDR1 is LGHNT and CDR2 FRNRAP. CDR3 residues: CASGFGETQYF. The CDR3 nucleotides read TGTGCTAGTGGTTTCGGGGAGACCCAGTACTTC.

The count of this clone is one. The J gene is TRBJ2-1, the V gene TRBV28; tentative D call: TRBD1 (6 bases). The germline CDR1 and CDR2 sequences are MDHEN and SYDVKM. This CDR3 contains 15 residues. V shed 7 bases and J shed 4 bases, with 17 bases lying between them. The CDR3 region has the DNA TGTGCCAGCACTTTTACAGGGAGTGGATACAATGAGCAGTTCTTC. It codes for CASTFTGSGYNEQFF.

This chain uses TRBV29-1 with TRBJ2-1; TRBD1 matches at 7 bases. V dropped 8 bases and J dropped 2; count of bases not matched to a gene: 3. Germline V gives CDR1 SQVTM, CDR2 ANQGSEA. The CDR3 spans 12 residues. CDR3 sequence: CSTDRAYNEQFF. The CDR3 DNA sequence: TGCAGCACCGACAGGGCCTACAATGAGCAGTTCTTC.

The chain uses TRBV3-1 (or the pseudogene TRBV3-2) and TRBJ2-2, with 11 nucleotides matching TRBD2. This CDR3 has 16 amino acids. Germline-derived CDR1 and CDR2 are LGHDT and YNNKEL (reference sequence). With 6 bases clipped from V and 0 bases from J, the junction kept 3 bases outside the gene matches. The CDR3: CASSRSGGANTGELFF. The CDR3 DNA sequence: TGTGCCAGCAGTCGTAGCGGGGGGGCGAACACCGGGGAGCTGTTTTTT.

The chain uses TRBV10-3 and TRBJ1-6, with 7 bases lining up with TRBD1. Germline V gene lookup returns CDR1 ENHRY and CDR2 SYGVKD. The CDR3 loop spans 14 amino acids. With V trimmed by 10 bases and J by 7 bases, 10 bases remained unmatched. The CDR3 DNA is TGTGCCACCCTTAGGACAGGCGGAAATTCACCCCTCCACTTT. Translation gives CATLRTGGNSPLHF.

The CDR3 protein is CASKAGGPGTQYF. In DNA form, the CDR3 reads TGTGCCAGCAAGGCGGGGGGGCCCGGGACCCAGTACTTC. The rearrangement uses TRBV27 and TRBJ2-5, with 9 bases fitting TRBD2. V lost 7 bases, J lost 7 bases, and 7 bases stayed unmatched. The CDR3 is made up of 13 amino acids. CDR1 is MNHEY, CDR2 SMNVEV, per germline (reference sequence).

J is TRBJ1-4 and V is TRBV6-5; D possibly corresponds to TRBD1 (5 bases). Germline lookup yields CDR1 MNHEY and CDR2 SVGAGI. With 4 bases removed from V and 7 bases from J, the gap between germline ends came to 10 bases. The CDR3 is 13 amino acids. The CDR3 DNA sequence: TGTGCCAGCAGTTTCCAGGGAGGTGAAAAACTGTTTTTT. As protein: CASSFQGGEKLFF.